The source of this T cell receptor beta chain is a study of identical twins. From the 5' RACE reads, TCRdb called clonotypes with MiXCR, one entry per CDR3 protein. The data hold about 240,000 distinct CDR3 sequences, with more than 9% observed a single time. This clonotype was seen at least ten times. The V gene's germline CDR1 is SGDLS and CDR2 YYNGEE. CDR3 size: 14 residues. V lost 0 bases to trimming and J lost 2 bases, with 8 bases between them. Input material: memory T cells sorted from blood. This chain uses TRBV9 with TRBJ2-5, with unresolved D. This TCR was recovered from a man aged 45-65 years in good health. The CDR3 loop is CASSVDSGQETQYF. DNA of the CDR3: TGTGCCAGCAGCGTAGACTCCGGACAAGAGACCCAGTACTTC.